A single sample gave rise to the 27 T cell receptor beta chains below, sequenced in a study of PD-1 blockade in classical Hodgkin lymphoma. Time point in this sample: cycle 4 day 1 (C4D1), after about 6 weeks of nivolumab. All patients experienced relapse after autologous stem cell transplantation, and brentuximab vedotin exposure was variable. CD4+ T cells were purified from thawed PBMCs by magnetic negative selection. Measured with immunoSEQ multiplex PCR; TCRdb has only the in-frame clones, and not every one. The table has about 17,000 clones, around 74% seen once; the top ten hold approximately 2.4%. Here the sequenced sample was CD4+ T cells from blood, taken before the fourth cycle of nivolumab. The receptors stem from a human donor with classical Hodgkin lymphoma.

The genes are TRBV6-6 and TRBJ2-7; D is uncertain. Germline CDR1 is MNHNY and CDR2 is SVGAGI (reference sequence). V shed 6 bases and J shed 1 base, with 4 bases lying between them. This CDR3 is 11 amino acids long. The CDR3 DNA follows: TGTGCCAGCAGGGGTTCCTACGAGCAGTACTTC. Residues: CASRGSYEQYF.

This chain connects TRBV30 to TRBJ2-5, with TRBD1 matching over 9 bases. The CDR3 sequence is 14 residues long. Germline V gives CDR1 GTSNPN, CDR2 SVGIG (reference sequence). Trimming at V came to 1 base and at J to 5 bases, leaving 5 bases not matched to a gene. CDR3 nucleotide sequence: TGTGCCTGGAGTGCAACAGGGGGCCCGGAGACCCAGTACTTC. It specifies CAWSATGGPETQYF.

The genes are TRBV4-3 and TRBJ1-2; tentatively, D is TRBD1 (6 bases). CDR3 length equals 17 residues. Germline lookup yields CDR1 LGHNA and CDR2 YSLEER. The V end lost 0 bases, the J end lost 5 bases, and 19 bases lay between the germline ends. As DNA, the CDR3 is TGCGCCAGCAGCCAAGAAATTGGCGGCAGGGGTAAATATGGCTACACCTTC. It is translated as CASSQEIGGRGKYGYTF.

This clone has a handful of counts. This CDR3 reads CASSQALGRGGEQFF. The CDR3 DNA sequence: TGTGCCAGCAGCCAAGCTTTAGGACGGGGCGGTGAGCAGTTCTTC. The genes are TRBV14 and TRBJ2-1; TRBD1 or TRBD2 may be the D gene (5 bases each). Trimming cost V 1 base and J 9 bases, with 16 bases left between them. Germline CDR1 SGHDN, CDR2 FVKESK. The CDR3 length is 15 residues.

The rearrangement uses TRBV2 and TRBJ1-5, with unresolved D. Germline V lookup: CDR1 SNHLY, CDR2 FYNNEI. The CDR3 totals 16 residues. V lost 1 base and J lost 0, with 10 bases in between. DNA for the CDR3: TGTGCCAGCAGTGAAGACCTCGGGTATAGCAATCAGCCCCAGCATTTT. The encoded protein is CASSEDLGYSNQPQHF.

The chain uses TRBV6-5 and TRBJ1-2; the D gene is possibly TRBD1 (6 bases). V was trimmed by 2 bases and J by 7 bases, leaving 17 bases between them. The CDR3 is 15 amino acids. From germline, CDR1 is MNHEY and CDR2 SVGAGI. The CDR3 protein is CASSYRGADWGGYTF. Here the CDR3 DNA reads TGTGCCAGCAGTTACCGGGGGGCTGATTGGGGTGGCTACACCTTC.

CDR3 loop: CASSSAYNEQFF. The DNA of the CDR3 is TGTGCCAGTAGTTCCGCCTACAATGAGCAGTTCTTC. The chain has TRBV19 and TRBJ2-1; no definite D call. Trimming removed 5 bases from V and 2 bases from J, with 4 bases in between. This CDR3 has 12 residues. Germline CDR1 and CDR2: LNHDA and SQIVND (reference sequence).

J is TRBJ2-3 and V is TRBV5-1, with 8 bases identical to TRBD1. The CDR3 extends over 19 amino acids. The V gene end was trimmed by 1 base and the J gene end by 6 bases; junction bases not matched to a gene: 19. Germline CDR1 and CDR2: SGHRS and YFSETQ. The CDR3 reads CASSLLLGTGSRGPDTQYF. In nucleotides, the CDR3 is TGCGCCAGCAGCTTGCTTCTTGGTACCGGGAGCAGGGGGCCGGATACGCAGTATTTT.

This clone has a single count. This rearrangement joins TRBV11-2 to TRBJ2-7; D is possibly TRBD1 or TRBD2 (5 bases each). The V gene's germline CDR1 is SGHAT and CDR2 FQNNGV. The CDR3 has 15 amino acids. The V end was cut by 5 bases, the J end by 4 bases, with 18 bases between. In DNA form, the CDR3 reads TGTGCCAGCAGCACCCTCCGGGCCTGGGGGTACGAGCAGTACTTC. It specifies CASSTLRAWGYEQYF.

V gene TRBV12-5 combines with J gene TRBJ1-6; 7 bases are a match to TRBD1. CDR1 is LGHNT and CDR2 is FRNRAP in the germline V gene. This CDR3 has 15 residues. After removal of 2 bases from V and 7 bases from J, the junction contained 5 bases not matched to a gene. CDR3 residues: CASGLLTGSNSPLHF. The CDR3 DNA reads TGTGCTAGTGGTTTGCTGACAGGGTCGAATTCACCCCTCCACTTT.

This clone was seen a few times. The chain uses TRBV2 and TRBJ2-2; D is ambiguous. Per germline, CDR1 SNHLY and CDR2 FYNNEI. This CDR3 region has 14 residues. The V and J ends lost 0 bases and 5 bases respectively, with 7 bases between them. CDR3 sequence reads: CASSEAGWTGELFF. Here the CDR3 DNA reads TGTGCCAGCAGTGAAGCCGGGTGGACCGGGGAGCTGTTTTTT.

The chain has TRBV5-8 and TRBJ2-7, with no clear D. V was trimmed by 6 bases and J by 2 bases, leaving 18 bases between them. Per germline, CDR1 SGHTS and CDR2 YDEGEE. CDR3 length equals 15 residues. CDR3 residues: CASTRVGHPTYEQYV. The DNA of the CDR3 is TGTGCCAGCACCCGGGTGGGTCACCCCACCTACGAGCAGTACGTC.

This clone was recorded once. The chain has TRBV7-6 and TRBJ1-6; TRBD1 matches 10 bases. The germline V gene has CDR1 SGHVS and CDR2 FNYEAQ. This CDR3 spans 15 amino acids. V shed 5 bases, J shed 7 bases, and the junction held 5 bases outside the gene matches. In DNA form, the CDR3 reads TGTGCCAGCAGCCGGACAGGGGGAAACAATTCACCCCTCCACTTT. Translating gives CASSRTGGNNSPLHF.

This chain uses TRBV5-4 with TRBJ2-5, with D maybe TRBD2 (6 bases). The CDR3 runs 13 residues. Germline V gives CDR1 SGHNT, CDR2 YYREEE (reference sequence). Trimming shortened V by 3 bases and J by 5 bases, and 11 bases separated the two germline ends. The CDR3 protein is CASSSTSGETQYF. The CDR3, as DNA: TGTGCCAGCAGCTCGACTAGTGGGGAGACCCAGTACTTC.

Comment on this clone: At one of its ends the junction is not consistent with the germline gene, which may arise from a read error. The chain combines TRBV6-6 with TRBJ1-2; possibly TRBD1 for D (6 bases). The CDR3 spans 15 residues. CDR1 MNHNY and CDR2 SVGAGI come from the germline V gene (reference sequence). The CDR3 sequence: CTSSYSGGAGYGYTF. Here the CDR3 DNA reads TGTACCAGCAGTTACTCGGGGGGCGCGGGGTATGGCTACACCTTC.

The J gene is TRBJ2-1, the V gene TRBV2; the match to TRBD2 covers 9 bases. Germline V gene sequence: CDR1 SNHLY, CDR2 FYNNEI. CDR3 length: 15 amino acids. V gave up 1 base and J gave up 9 bases; unmatched junction bases: 7. CDR3 in amino acids: CASSEEAGGRSEQFF. CDR3 in DNA: TGTGCCAGCAGTGAAGAGGCGGGGGGGCGATCTGAGCAGTTCTTC.

The DNA of the CDR3 is TGTGCCAGCAGCCAAGTCACAGGGTTAAAAGCTTTCTTT. Protein product: CASSQVTGLKAFF. V and J are TRBV4-2 and TRBJ1-1, with D tentatively TRBD1 (6 bases). Trimming stripped 1 base from V and 9 bases from J, with 12 bases between. The CDR3 runs to 13 residues. Germline CDR1 LGHNA, CDR2 YNFKEQ.

V and J are TRBV5-1 and TRBJ2-1; tentative D call: TRBD2 (6 bases). Germline CDR1 and CDR2: SGHRS and YFSETQ. The germline V and J ends were trimmed by 0 bases and 5 bases, with 12 bases remaining between them. The length of the CDR3 is 15 residues. CDR3 residues: CASSLDGREDNEQFF. CDR3 sequence (DNA): TGCGCCAGCAGCTTGGACGGGAGAGAAGACAATGAGCAGTTCTTC.

This clone was seen a few times. The rearrangement uses TRBV5-1 and TRBJ2-7; possibly TRBD2 for D (6 bases). The V end was cut by 0 bases, the J end by 5 bases, with 15 bases between. CDR3 length equals 15 residues. Germline V CDR1 and CDR2: SGHRS, YFSETQ. CDR3 DNA sequence: TGCGCCAGCAGCTTGGGGCGGGGAAAAGGGGACGAGCAGTACGTC. Its translation: CASSLGRGKGDEQYV.

The chain has TRBV2 and TRBJ2-5; 9 nucleotides line up with TRBD1. J gave up 3 bases and V 8 bases, and 13 bases lay outside the gene matches. Germline V CDR1 and CDR2: SNHLY, FYNNEI. The CDR3 is made up of 16 amino acids. In nucleotides, the CDR3 is TGTGCCAGCCCACTGAGGGGTGGGACAGGGAAAGAGACCCAGTACTTC. Its protein is CASPLRGGTGKETQYF.

This chain joins TRBV5-6 and TRBJ2-1; 9 nucleotides match TRBD1. CDR3 length: 16 amino acids. CDR1 is SGHDT, CDR2 YYEEEE, per germline. The V gene end was trimmed by 0 bases and the J gene end by 5 bases; junction bases not matched to a gene: 6. The CDR3, as DNA: TGTGCCAGCAGCTTGGGGACAGGGGCGAGGCACAATGAGCAGTTCTTC. The encoded protein is CASSLGTGARHNEQFF.

The rearrangement links TRBV6-4 to TRBJ2-1, with 10 bases that match TRBD2. Germline V gene data show CDR1 as MRHNA and CDR2 as SNTAGT. The trim removed 2 bases at V and 4 bases at J, leaving 5 bases unmatched. The CDR3 is 16 residues long. The CDR3 spells CASSDNTAGGYNEQFF. In DNA form, the CDR3 reads TGTGCCAGCAGTGACAATACAGCGGGAGGGTACAATGAGCAGTTCTTC.

The chain links TRBV7-9 to TRBJ2-3; unclear D gene. The germline CDR1 and CDR2 sequences are SEHNR and FQNEAQ (reference sequence). The CDR3 sequence is 14 residues long. Between the trimmed V and J ends, which lost 5 bases and 4 bases, there was a span of 13 bases. The chain's CDR3 is CASSDRTKPDTQYF. DNA for the CDR3: TGTGCCAGCAGCGACCGGACCAAGCCAGATACGCAGTATTTT. Based on the CDR3 plus reference TRBV7-9 and TRBJ2-3, the full variable domain is DTGVSQNPRHKITKRGQNVTFRCDPISEHNRLYWYRQTLGQGPEFLTYFQNEAQLEKSRLLSDRFSAERPKGSFSTLEIQRTEQGDSAMYLCASSDRTKPDTQYFGPGTRLTVL.

V and J are TRBV5-1 and TRBJ1-6, with D maybe TRBD1 (5 bases). This CDR3 spans 15 amino acids. Germline V gene sequence: CDR1 SGHRS, CDR2 YFSETQ. The V and J ends lost 0 bases and 10 bases respectively, with 14 bases between them. The CDR3 reads CASSLEGSTLSPLHF. The CDR3 coding sequence is TGCGCCAGCAGCTTGGAGGGGTCAACCCTGTCACCCCTCCACTTT.

This clone was observed once. This chain joins TRBV11-2 and TRBJ1-4; D is unresolved. CDR1 SGHAT and CDR2 FQNNGV come from the germline V gene. With 0 bases removed from V and 0 bases from J, the gap between germline ends came to 8 bases. The CDR3 runs to 16 residues. DNA for the CDR3: TGTGCCAGCAGCTTAGAAGGGTGGGCAACTAATGAAAAACTGTTTTTT. Amino acids: CASSLEGWATNEKLFF.

CDR3 nucleotides: TGCGCCAGCAGCTCCGGGACATTAACCTACGAGCAGTACTTC. The encoded protein is CASSSGTLTYEQYF. The rearrangement links TRBV5-1 to TRBJ2-7; a possible D gene is TRBD1 (6 bases). With 3 bases removed from V and 2 bases from J, the gap between germline ends came to 12 bases. The germline CDR1 and CDR2 sequences are SGHRS and YFSETQ. This CDR3 region has 14 residues.

This rearrangement joins TRBV21-1 to TRBJ2-2; TRBD2 reflects the table's D call only, with no check against the DNA. TRBV21-1 is termed a pseudogene. The length of the CDR3 is 17 residues. The CDR3 nucleotides are TGTGCCAGCAGCAAACCTGGTGACCTAGCGAACACCGGGGAGCTGTTTTTT. It specifies CASSKPGDLANTGELFF.